These T cell receptor beta chains were read from a single sample in a study of T cell responses to AZD1222 COVID-19 vaccine. Here immunoSEQ multiplex PCR was the method, and the copy in TCRdb shows in-frame clones only, minus some. Found here are 120,000 or so clones, about 95% of them singletons; the top ten hold around 3%. The material was peripheral blood, obtained 28 days after the second AZD1222 dose. These receptors all stem from an adult who received the AZD1222 COVID-19 vaccine. The CDR3 runs from the conserved cysteine through the conserved F or W. The D gene is left open where the match is weak. A row's size may be missing; if present it is once, few, many or a size class.

J gene: TRBJ2-5
clone size: once
V gene: TRBV3-1/TRBV3-2
D gene: TRBD2
CDR3 protein: CASSQGPGTSGYGETQYF
CDR3 DNA: TGTGCCAGCAGCCAGGGACCCGGGACTAGCGGGTATGGGGAGACCCAGTACTTC

J gene: TRBJ2-3
clone size: NA
V gene: TRBV18
D gene: TRBD2
CDR3 protein: CASSLNKAGGRTDTQYF
CDR3 DNA: TGTGCCAGCTCACTAAATAAGGCGGGGGGCCGCACAGATACGCAGTATTTT

J gene: TRBJ1-1
clone size: NA
V gene: TRBV3-1/TRBV3-2
D gene: NA
CDR3 protein: CASSQSYRNTEAFF
CDR3 DNA: TGTGCCAGCAGCCAATCGTACAGGAACACTGAAGCTTTCTTT

J gene: TRBJ2-5
clone size: NA
V gene: TRBV18
D gene: NA
CDR3 protein: CASSPRSLGPGETQYF
CDR3 DNA: TGTGCCAGCTCACCACGCTCCCTAGGGCCCGGCGAGACCCAGTACTTC

J gene: TRBJ1-2
clone size: NA
V gene: TRBV15
D gene: NA
CDR3 protein: CATSRSTPGDGYTF
CDR3 DNA: TGTGCCACCAGCAGGTCGACCCCCGGGGATGGCTACACCTTC

J gene: TRBJ1-1
clone size: NA
V gene: TRBV27
D gene: NA
CDR3 protein: CASSPDRTPNTEAFF
CDR3 DNA: TGTGCCAGCAGCCCCGACCGGACCCCGAACACTGAAGCTTTCTTT

J gene: TRBJ2-1
clone size: NA
V gene: TRBV5-1
D gene: TRBD2
CDR3 protein: CASSQSGGASNEQFF
CDR3 DNA: TGCGCCAGCAGCCAGAGCGGGGGGGCTTCTAATGAGCAGTTCTTC

J gene: TRBJ1-5
clone size: NA
V gene: TRBV30
D gene: NA
CDR3 protein: CAWSREGGWSNQPQHF
CDR3 DNA: TGTGCCTGGAGCCGGGAGGGGGGCTGGAGCAATCAGCCCCAGCATTTT

J gene: TRBJ1-6
clone size: once
V gene: TRBV3-1/TRBV3-2
D gene: NA
CDR3 protein: CASSPWGDNSPLHF
CDR3 DNA: TGTGCCAGCAGCCCCTGGGGTGATAATTCACCCCTCCACTTT

J gene: TRBJ2-1
clone size: NA
V gene: TRBV7-9
D gene: TRBD1
CDR3 protein: CASSLQGAAERHEQFF
CDR3 DNA: TGTGCCAGCAGCCTACAGGGGGCGGCCGAACGACATGAGCAGTTCTTC

J gene: TRBJ1-1
clone size: NA
V gene: TRBV5-4
D gene: NA
CDR3 protein: CASSLQGNTEAFF
CDR3 DNA: TGTGCCAGCAGCTTGCAGGGTAACACTGAAGCTTTCTTT

J gene: TRBJ1-2
clone size: NA
V gene: TRBV6-5
D gene: TRBD1
CDR3 protein: CASSASGGAEGYTF
CDR3 DNA: TGTGCCAGCAGCGCATCAGGGGGCGCTGAAGGCTACACCTTC

J gene: TRBJ2-3
clone size: NA
V gene: TRBV7-9
D gene: NA
CDR3 protein: CASSAGWGGTTQYF
CDR3 DNA: TGTGCCAGCAGCGCCGGGTGGGGGGGCACTACGCAGTATTTT

J gene: TRBJ1-3
clone size: once
V gene: TRBV6-5
D gene: NA
CDR3 protein: CASREGSGNTIYF
CDR3 DNA: TGTGCCAGCAGGGAGGGGTCGGGAAACACCATATATTTT